The 12 T cell receptor beta chains given below trace back to one sample, sequenced in a study of blood T cell repertoires in COVID-19. Generated by immunoSEQ multiplex PCR, the TCRdb table keeps only in-frame clones and is missing some. The table lists 250,000 to 350,000 clones, roughly 90% of them singletons. The sequenced sample was PBMCs or T cells enriched from blood (not recorded which). Source of these receptors: a woman aged 18 to 35 with acute COVID-19.

The rearrangement uses TRBV30 and TRBJ2-1; 9 bases are a match to TRBD2. V trimming: 4 bases; J trimming: 8 bases; junction bases outside the gene matches: 15. The CDR3 spans 16 residues. Germline lookup yields CDR1 GTSNPN and CDR2 SVGIG (reference sequence). The CDR3 protein is CAWIAPWLAGKDEQFF. In DNA, the CDR3 is TGTGCCTGGATTGCTCCGTGGCTAGCGGGGAAGGATGAGCAGTTCTTC.

This rearrangement joins TRBV7-8 to TRBJ1-1; D uncertain. This CDR3 has 11 amino acids. Germline V gives CDR1 SGHVS, CDR2 FQNEAQ. V shed 6 bases and J shed 2 bases, with 4 bases lying between them. The CDR3 DNA sequence: TGTGCCAGCAGATCTAACACTGAAGCTTTCTTT. Its protein product is CASRSNTEAFF.

This sequence joins TRBV29-1 and TRBJ2-1; weak D call: TRBD1 (5 bases). CDR1 and CDR2 from the germline V gene are SQVTM and ANQGSEA. There are 14 residues in the CDR3. V was shortened by 4 bases and J by 1 base, with 11 bases between the two germline ends. Here the CDR3 DNA reads TGCAGCGTTGGAAAACAGGCTTCCTACAATGAGCAGTTCTTC. Its protein product is CSVGKQASYNEQFF.

The chain uses TRBV12-5 and TRBJ2-3; TRBD1 matches 7 bases. CDR1 LGHNT and CDR2 FRNRAP come from the germline V gene. The CDR3 covers 16 residues. V trimming: 2 bases; J trimming: 1 base; junction bases outside the gene matches: 6. The CDR3 region is CASGLSIGQGTDTQYF. The CDR3 bases are TGTGCTAGTGGTTTGAGTATAGGACAGGGCACAGATACGCAGTATTTT. The full variable domain, in which reference TRBV12-5 and TRBJ2-3 provide the parts outside the CDR3, is DARVTQTPRHKVTEMGQEVTMRCQPILGHNTVFWYRQTMMQGLELLAYFRNRAPLDDSGMPKDRFSAEMPDATLATLKIQPSEPRDSAVYFCASGLSIGQGTDTQYFGPGTRLTVL.

CDR3 sequence: CARGEGGGYTF. CDR3 in DNA: TGTGCCAGAGGGGAGGGAGGTGGCTACACCTTC. The chain links TRBV11-2 to TRBJ1-2; D possibly corresponds to TRBD1 (5 bases). The CDR3 contains 11 residues. V was clipped by 9 bases and J by 7 bases, with 12 bases between them. Germline V CDR1 and CDR2: SGHAT, FQNNGV.

The gene calls are TRBV6-4 and TRBJ1-5; D might be TRBD1 (6 bases). This CDR3 contains 15 residues. Trimming pared 4 bases from V and 5 bases from J, leaving 15 bases between. Germline-derived CDR1 and CDR2 are MRHNA and SNTAGT. DNA of the CDR3: TGTGCCAGCAGTGCCCTCCCAGGGGTGGATCAGCCCCAGCATTTT. Translation: CASSALPGVDQPQHF.

This chain links TRBV3-1 (or the pseudogene TRBV3-2) with TRBJ2-7, with 7 bases aligning to TRBD2. The CDR3 spans 17 residues. The V gene's germline CDR1 is LGHDT and CDR2 YNNKEL (reference sequence). J was trimmed by 2 bases and V by 1 base; bases with no gene match: 11. CDR3 in DNA: TGTGCCAGCAGCCAAGGGATGACTAGCCCCTACCCCTACGAGCAGTACTTC. Amino acid sequence: CASSQGMTSPYPYEQYF.

The CDR3 DNA is TGTGCCGGTTCCGGGACAGGGTTCAATCAGCCCCAGCATTTT. The encoded protein is CAGSGTGFNQPQHF. J is TRBJ1-5 and V is TRBV19; 9 bases are a match to TRBD1. J lost 3 bases, V lost 11 bases, and 8 bases had no gene match. The V gene's germline CDR1 is LNHDA and CDR2 SQIVND (reference sequence). CDR3 length equals 14 residues. The complete variable domain, with remaining parts taken from reference TRBV19 and TRBJ1-5, reads DGGITQSPKYLFRKEGQNVTLSCEQNLNHDAMYWYRQDPGQGLRLIYYSQIVNDFQKGDIAEGYSVSREKKESFPLTVTSAQKNPTAFYLCAGSGTGFNQPQHFGDGTRLSIL.

This chain connects TRBV27 to TRBJ1-4; TRBD1 aligns across 10 bases. Trimming at V came to 3 bases and at J to 10 bases, leaving 5 bases not matched to a gene. CDR1 is MNHEY and CDR2 is SMNVEV in the germline V gene (reference sequence). The CDR3 extends over 14 amino acids. DNA of the CDR3: TGTGCCAGCAGTTTTAGGGACAGGGGCCCAAAACTGTTTTTT. This codes for CASSFRDRGPKLFF.

A remark on this clone: Other nucleotide sequences in the sample specify the same CDR3. The chain links TRBV28 to TRBJ1-2; D is perhaps TRBD1 (6 bases). The CDR3 sequence is 14 residues long. Trimming left V 1 base short and J 3 bases short, with 9 bases between. The germline CDR1 and CDR2 sequences are MDHEN and SYDVKM. This chain's CDR3 is CASSLSAGDYGYTF. In nucleotides, the CDR3 is TGTGCCAGCAGTTTATCGGCAGGGGACTATGGCTACACCTTC.

The chain is built from TRBV10-3 and TRBJ1-2; D may be TRBD1 (5 bases). This CDR3 comprises 14 residues. The V gene's germline CDR1 is ENHRY and CDR2 SYGVKD. The V end was cut by 6 bases, the J end by 5 bases, with 16 bases between. DNA of the CDR3: TGTGCCATCAGCCCGGGGGGAAAGGCATATGGCTACACCTTC. It codes for CAISPGGKAYGYTF.

The rearrangement uses TRBV19 and TRBJ1-1, with a tentative D call TRBD1 (5 bases). V lost 8 bases, J lost 5 bases, and 15 bases lay in between. The CDR3 consists of 13 residues. Germline V CDR1 and CDR2: LNHDA, SQIVND (reference sequence). DNA of the CDR3: TGTGCCAGTGTAGGGGAGGGGTGGACTGAAGCTTTCTTT. It codes for CASVGEGWTEAFF. The whole variable domain, remainder taken from reference TRBV19 and TRBJ1-1, is DGGITQSPKYLFRKEGQNVTLSCEQNLNHDAMYWYRQDPGQGLRLIYYSQIVNDFQKGDIAEGYSVSREKKESFPLTVTSAQKNPTAFYLCASVGEGWTEAFFGQGTRLTVV.